This entry concerns a single TCR beta chain. Its matching antigen is unknown. These data belong to a study of T cells after posttransplantation cyclophosphamide. Study results and limitations: Blood and skin or GI T cell repertoires showed limited TRB overlap.

Treatment was busulfan-fludarabine conditioning, a marrow graft, and cyclophosphamide on days +3 and +4. Data came from immunoSEQ multiplex PCR; TCRdb stores just in-frame clones and leaves some out. The data show about 7,800 clones, around 85% seen once. Germline-derived CDR1 and CDR2 are SGHDN and FVKESK. V lost 3 bases to trimming and J lost 6 bases, with 14 bases between them. The CDR3 extends over 15 amino acids. The specimen comprised PBMCs, sampled after allogeneic stem cell transplant with posttransplant cyclophosphamide. This TCR derives from a female patient aged 40-50 years who received an allogeneic stem cell transplant from an unrelated donor, was CMV-positive, and had no GVHD. Some T cells here may be from the graft donor. This rearrangement joins TRBV14 to TRBJ2-2, with D maybe TRBD2 (5 bases). The CDR3 loop is CASSQGSLGAGELFF. The CDR3 DNA reads TGTGCCAGCAGCCAGGGTTCCCTCGGGGCCGGGGAGCTGTTTTTT.